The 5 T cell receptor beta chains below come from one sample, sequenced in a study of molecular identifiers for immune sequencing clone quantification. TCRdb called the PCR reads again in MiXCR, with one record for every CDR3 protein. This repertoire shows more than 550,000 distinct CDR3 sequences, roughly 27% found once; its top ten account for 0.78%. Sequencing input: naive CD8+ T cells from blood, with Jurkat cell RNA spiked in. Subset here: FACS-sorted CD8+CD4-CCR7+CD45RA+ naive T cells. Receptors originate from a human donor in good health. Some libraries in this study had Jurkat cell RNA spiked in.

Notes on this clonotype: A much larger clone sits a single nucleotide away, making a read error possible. The CDR3 sequence is CASSLRTGSDSTDAQYF. The DNA for the CDR3 is TGTGCCAGCAGCTTACGGACAGGGAGCGATAGCACAGATGCGCAGTATTTT. The V call is TRBV9, the J call TRBJ2-3, with TRBD1 identical over 8 bases. The CDR3 contains 17 residues. From germline, CDR1 is SGDLS and CDR2 YYNGEE.

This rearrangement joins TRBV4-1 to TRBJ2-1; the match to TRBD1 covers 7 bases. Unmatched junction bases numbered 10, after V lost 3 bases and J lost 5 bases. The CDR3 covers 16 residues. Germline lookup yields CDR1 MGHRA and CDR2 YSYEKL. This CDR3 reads CASSHLGTAVNNEQFF. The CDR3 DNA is TGCGCCAGCAGCCATCTAGGGACAGCCGTTAACAATGAGCAGTTCTTC.

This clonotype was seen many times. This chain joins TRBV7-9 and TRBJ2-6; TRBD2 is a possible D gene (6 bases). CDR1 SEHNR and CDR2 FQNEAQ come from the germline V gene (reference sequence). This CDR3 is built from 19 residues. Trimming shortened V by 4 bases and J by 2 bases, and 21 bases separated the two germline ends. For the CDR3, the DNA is TGTGCCAGCAGCTCATCCGGGACTTATACTACCCCTGGGGCCAACGTCCTGACTTTC. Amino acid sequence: CASSSSGTYTTPGANVLTF.

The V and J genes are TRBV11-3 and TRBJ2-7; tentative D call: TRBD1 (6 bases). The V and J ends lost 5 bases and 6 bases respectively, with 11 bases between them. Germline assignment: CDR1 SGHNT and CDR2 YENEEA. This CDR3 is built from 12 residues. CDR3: CASSKQGSEQYF. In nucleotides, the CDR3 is TGTGCCAGCAGCAAACAGGGTTCCGAGCAGTACTTC.

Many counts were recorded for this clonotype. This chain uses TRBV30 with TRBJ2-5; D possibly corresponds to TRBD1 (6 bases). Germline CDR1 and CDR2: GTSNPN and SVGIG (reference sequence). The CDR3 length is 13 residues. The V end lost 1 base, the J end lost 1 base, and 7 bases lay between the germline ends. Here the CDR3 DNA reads TGTGCCTGGAGTGGGACAGTCCAAGAGACCCAGTACTTC. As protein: CAWSGTVQETQYF.